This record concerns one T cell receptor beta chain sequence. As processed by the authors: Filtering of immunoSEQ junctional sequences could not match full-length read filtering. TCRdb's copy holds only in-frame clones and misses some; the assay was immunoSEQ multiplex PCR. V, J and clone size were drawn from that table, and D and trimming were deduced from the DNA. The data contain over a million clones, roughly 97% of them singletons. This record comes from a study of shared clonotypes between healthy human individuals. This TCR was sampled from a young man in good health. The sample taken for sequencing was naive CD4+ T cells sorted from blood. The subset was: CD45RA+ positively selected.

Here the CDR3 reads CASSSTGLNTEAFF. The CDR3 nucleotides read TGCGCCAGCAGCTCAACAGGGCTGAACACTGAAGCTTTCTTT. The chain combines TRBV5-1 with TRBJ1-1; tentative D call: TRBD1 (6 bases). V was pared by 3 bases and J by 0 bases, with 9 bases between. This CDR3 is 14 amino acids long. Germline-derived CDR1 and CDR2 are SGHRS and YFSETQ.